This T cell receptor beta chain was recovered during a study of neurological immune-mediated disorders. TCRdb passed the 5' RACE reads through MiXCR, listing each CDR3 protein once. The table has approximately 50,000 distinct CDR3 sequences, 3.6% seen once. There are 17 residues in the CDR3. V dropped 0 bases and J dropped 4; count of bases not matched to a gene: 8. CDR1 is DFQATT, CDR2 SNEGSKA, per germline (reference sequence). There are many counts of this clonotype. This chain joins TRBV20-1 and TRBJ2-3, with 12 nucleotides matching TRBD2. This receptor was taken from a man aged 25-45 years with multiple sclerosis. The sequenced material came from PBMCs. The CDR3 loop is CSARDASGGAVPDTQYF. The CDR3 DNA sequence: TGCAGTGCTAGAGATGCTAGCGGGGGGGCAGTCCCAGATACGCAGTATTTT.